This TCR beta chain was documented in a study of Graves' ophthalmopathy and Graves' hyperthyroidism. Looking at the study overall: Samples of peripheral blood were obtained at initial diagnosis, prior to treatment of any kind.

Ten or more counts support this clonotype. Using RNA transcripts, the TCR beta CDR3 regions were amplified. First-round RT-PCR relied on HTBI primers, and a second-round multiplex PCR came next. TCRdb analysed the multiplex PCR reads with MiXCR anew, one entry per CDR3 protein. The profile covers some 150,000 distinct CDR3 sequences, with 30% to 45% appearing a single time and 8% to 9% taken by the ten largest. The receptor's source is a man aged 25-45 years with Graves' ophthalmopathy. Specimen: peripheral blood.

The CDR3 region has the DNA TGTGCCAGCAGTCTACGGACAGGTGTAACTGAAGCTTTCTTT. This encodes CASSLRTGVTEAFF. The chain links TRBV6-2 or TRBV6-3 to TRBJ1-1; 7 bases are shared with TRBD1. Germline-derived CDR1 and CDR2 are MNHEY and SVGEGT. This CDR3 region has 14 residues. V lost 5 bases to trimming and J lost 5 bases; unmatched junction nucleotides: 8.